This T cell receptor (beta chain) was retrieved from a study of T-cell reconstitution after alpha-beta-depleted transplantation in children. Unique molecular identifiers featured in how the TCRbeta library was prepared. Each CDR3 protein gets one entry after TCRdb re-called the PCR reads with MiXCR. The sample has about 340,000 distinct CDR3 sequences; over 9% are singletons. The material was PBMCs from the stem cell graft donor, obtained from the stem cell graft. This TCR derives from a human donor who donated a stem cell graft to a child with acute lymphoblastic leukemia.

The CDR3, as DNA: TGTGCCAGCAGCCCCCCGGGTAGCGGCAATGAGCAGTTCTTC. Residues: CASSPPGSGNEQFF. This chain links TRBV7-2 with TRBJ2-1; tentatively, D is TRBD2 (6 bases). Trimming left V 5 bases short and J 6 bases short, with 14 bases between. Germline V gene lookup returns CDR1 SGHTA and CDR2 FQGNSA. The CDR3 has 14 amino acids.